The clone carrying this T cell receptor beta chain was counted only a few times. The target antigen is unknown. The sample belongs to a study of T-cell reconstitution after alpha-beta-depleted transplantation in children. CDR3 length equals 14 residues. Trimming pared 3 bases from V and 2 bases from J, leaving 12 bases between. CDR1 and CDR2 from the germline V gene are SGDLS and YYNGEE. Study-wide results and caveats: About two months after transplant, alpha-beta T cells reportedly came from several hundred expanded graft clones. Surviving recipient T cells and thymic progenitors underlay high day-60 TCRbeta diversity in some patients. One year after transplant, T-cell counts and diversity came mostly from newly produced T cells.

A TCRbeta library incorporating unique molecular identifiers was prepared. MiXCR, applied by TCRdb to the PCR reads, yields one record per CDR3 protein. This sample has 95,000 to 150,000 distinct CDR3 sequences; 23% occur once, and the top ten carry approximately 10%. V usage is TRBV9 and J usage is TRBJ2-7, with D possibly matching TRBD1 (6 bases). The clonotype was recovered from a male patient under 10 years old who had a stem cell transplant for chronic granulomatous disease, so the T cells may come from the graft donor. Sequencing used PBMCs, mostly from graft donor cells, obtained 180 days after TCRalphabeta/CD19-depleted stem cell transplant. The CDR3 coding sequence is TGTGCCAGCAGCGCATCGACAGGAACCTACGAGCAGTACTTC. Amino acids: CASSASTGTYEQYF.